The 22 T cell receptor beta chains below all came from one sample that was sequenced in a study of T cell responses to AZD1222 COVID-19 vaccine. The data were produced by immunoSEQ multiplex PCR, yet TCRdb's version contains in-frame clones alone and is incomplete. The sample lists approximately 85,000 clones; about 90% were seen once. The sequences come from peripheral blood, collected on day 0 of AZD1222 vaccination. The receptors were sampled from an adult in good health.

The genes are TRBV24-1 and TRBJ2-6; the D is unclear. V was clipped by 2 bases and J by 0 bases, with 10 bases between them. The CDR3 loop spans 17 amino acids. Germline CDR1 is KGHDR and CDR2 is SFDVKD. The CDR3 loop reads CATSDSDGSSGANVLTF. DNA for the CDR3: TGTGCCACCAGTGATTCCGACGGTTCCTCTGGGGCCAACGTCCTGACTTTC.

This clone came up a few times. This sequence joins TRBV6-5 and TRBJ1-6; a possible D gene is TRBD1 (5 bases). CDR1 is MNHEY and CDR2 is SVGAGI in the germline V gene. V was clipped by 7 bases and J by 7 bases, with 17 bases between them. This CDR3 is built from 15 residues. The CDR3 DNA reads TGTGCCAGCACCCACCCAGTGGGGGGGAATTCACCCCTCCACTTT. Protein product: CASTHPVGGNSPLHF.

CDR3 in amino acids: CASSEWGSYEQYF. The CDR3 DNA is TGCGCCAGCAGTGAGTGGGGCTCCTACGAGCAGTACTTC. This sequence joins TRBV10-2 and TRBJ2-7; D not resolved. The germline V and J ends were trimmed by 1 base and 0 bases, with 4 bases remaining between them. The germline CDR1 and CDR2 sequences are WSHSY and SAAADI. The CDR3 is 13 residues long.

V usage is TRBV5-1 and J usage is TRBJ2-7; D is uncertain. The CDR3 extends over 13 amino acids. The germline V and J ends were trimmed by 0 bases and 7 bases, with 11 bases remaining between them. CDR1 is SGHRS, CDR2 YFSETQ, per germline. CDR3 nucleotide sequence: TGCGCCAGCAGCTTGGCCCCACCAAGGGAGCAGTACTTC. It codes for CASSLAPPREQYF.

This rearrangement joins TRBV15 to TRBJ2-3; 9 bases match TRBD1. Trimming removed 2 bases from V and 5 bases from J; junction bases left unmatched: 11. Per the germline V gene, CDR1 is LNHNV and CDR2 is YYDKDF (reference sequence). The CDR3 is 17 amino acids. CDR3 bases: TGTGCCACCAGCAGATCAACAGGGGGCACAGAGAAAGATACGCAGTATTTT. It encodes CATSRSTGGTEKDTQYF. Combining the CDR3 with reference TRBV15 and TRBJ2-3 gives the whole variable domain DAMVIQNPRYQVTQFGKPVTLSCSQTLNHNVMYWYQQKSSQAPKLLFHYYDKDFNNEADTPDNFQSRRPNTSFCFLDIRSPGLGDTAMYLCATSRSTGGTEKDTQYFGPGTRLTVL.

This clone has just one count. This chain links TRBV14 with TRBJ2-2, with D perhaps matching TRBD1 or TRBD2 (5 bases each). Between the trimmed V and J ends, which lost 1 base and 5 bases, there was a span of 14 bases. There are 16 residues in the CDR3. Germline V gene lookup returns CDR1 SGHDN and CDR2 FVKESK. CDR3 region: CASSQGTGPATGELFF. In DNA form, the CDR3 reads TGTGCCAGCAGCCAAGGGACGGGGCCTGCGACCGGGGAGCTGTTTTTT.

This clone was detected once. The rearrangement joins TRBV6-5 to TRBJ2-5, with a weak D call TRBD1 (6 bases). There are 15 residues in the CDR3. Trimming removed 2 bases at V and 0 bases at J, with 10 bases between. Germline V gene sequence: CDR1 MNHEY, CDR2 SVGAGI. CDR3 region: CASSYGGRHQETQYF. The CDR3 DNA is TGTGCCAGCAGTTACGGGGGCCGCCACCAAGAGACCCAGTACTTC.

The chain couples TRBV28 to TRBJ2-7; D is possibly TRBD2 (6 bases). This CDR3 has 13 amino acids. The germline V gene encodes CDR1 MDHEN and CDR2 SYDVKM. V lost 7 bases, J lost 3 bases, and 13 bases lay in between. The CDR3 DNA reads as TGTGCCAGCAAAGGGACTCAACGCTACGAGCAGTACTTC. It yields the protein CASKGTQRYEQYF. Based on the CDR3 plus reference TRBV28 and TRBJ2-7, the full variable domain is DVKVTQSSRYLVKRTGEKVFLECVQDMDHENMFWYRQDPGLGLRLIYFSYDVKMKEKGDIPEGYSVSREKKERFSLILESASTNQTSMYLCASKGTQRYEQYFGPGTRLTVT.

The rearrangement joins TRBV7-9 to TRBJ2-1; TRBD1 aligns across 7 bases. Germline CDR1 reads SEHNR; CDR2 reads FQNEAQ (reference sequence). The CDR3 length is 15 residues. The junction had 3 bases not matched to a gene; V was cut back by 4 bases and J by 0 bases. DNA of the CDR3: TGTGCCAGCAGCTCCTGGGACAGCTCCTACAATGAGCAGTTCTTC. Amino acids: CASSSWDSSYNEQFF.

The chain is built from TRBV28 and TRBJ1-6; D is undetermined. With 8 bases removed from V and 1 base from J, the gap between germline ends came to 12 bases. CDR3 length equals 15 residues. Germline CDR1 MDHEN, CDR2 SYDVKM. CDR3 coding DNA: TGTGCCAGCCAGACCGGAAGGTCCTATAATTCACCCCTCCACTTT. Its translation is CASQTGRSYNSPLHF.

The chain carries TRBV6-5 and TRBJ2-7; perhaps TRBD2 as D (6 bases). CDR1 MNHEY and CDR2 SVGAGI come from the germline V gene. V shed 7 bases and J shed 6 bases, with 16 bases lying between them. The CDR3 is made up of 13 amino acids. The CDR3 spells CASTPGGRVEQYF. In DNA form, the CDR3 reads TGTGCCAGCACCCCCGGGGGAAGGGTCGAGCAGTACTTC.

V usage is TRBV6-4 and J usage is TRBJ2-1, with D unresolved. The CDR3 length is 14 residues. The V gene lost 3 bases and the J gene lost 6 bases, with 12 bases spanning the gap. Germline V lookup: CDR1 MRHNA, CDR2 SNTAGT. This chain's CDR3 is CASSEWTWANEQFF. The CDR3 bases are TGTGCCAGCAGTGAATGGACCTGGGCCAATGAGCAGTTCTTC.

The rearrangement uses TRBV6-6 and TRBJ2-5; D remains ambiguous. The V and J ends lost 0 bases and 5 bases respectively, with 10 bases between them. The CDR3 covers 14 residues. Germline assignment: CDR1 MNHNY and CDR2 SVGAGI (reference sequence). The CDR3 protein is CASSYSSGFETQYF. CDR3 nucleotide sequence: TGTGCCAGCAGTTACTCGTCCGGATTCGAGACCCAGTACTTC.

The chain joins TRBV24-1 to TRBJ1-2; 7 positions match TRBD1. Losses at the gene ends were 3 bases for V and 6 bases for J; bases not matched to a gene: 3. The CDR3 has 13 amino acids. In germline, CDR1 is KGHDR, CDR2 SFDVKD. CDR3 DNA sequence: TGTGCCACCAGTGATCCCGGGACAGATGGCTACACCTTC. This sequence encodes CATSDPGTDGYTF.

The chain employs TRBV12-3 or TRBV12-4 and TRBJ1-1, with a weak D call TRBD1 (5 bases). The CDR3 has 13 amino acids. Between the trimmed V and J ends, which lost 9 bases and 1 base, there was a span of 12 bases. The CDR3 here is CASLQGRNTEAFF. In DNA, the CDR3 is TGTGCCAGTCTCCAGGGCAGGAACACTGAAGCTTTCTTT.

The sample holds one count of this clone. This chain links TRBV5-1 with TRBJ2-7; 7 nucleotides align to TRBD1. This CDR3 contains 15 residues. The J segment lost 1 base and the V segment lost 5 bases, leaving 9 bases of the junction unmatched. The germline CDR1 and CDR2 sequences are SGHRS and YFSETQ. The CDR3: CASRWVDRESYEQYF. CDR3 nucleotide sequence: TGCGCCAGCAGGTGGGTCGACAGGGAATCCTACGAGCAGTACTTC. The entire variable domain, with the rest obtained from reference TRBV5-1 and TRBJ2-7, is as follows: KAGVTQTPRYLIKTRGQQVTLSCSPISGHRSVSWYQQTPGQGLQFLFEYFSETQRNKGNFPGRFSGRQFSNSRSEMNVSTLELGDSALYLCASRWVDRESYEQYFGPGTRLTVT.

The rearrangement uses TRBV5-8 and TRBJ1-2; D gene uncertain. The germline CDR1 and CDR2 sequences are SGHTS and YDEGEE. V lost 1 base, J lost 0 bases, and 7 bases lay in between. The CDR3 contains 14 residues. The CDR3 coding sequence is TGTGCCAGCAGCTTGCGCCCAGCTAACTATGGCTACACCTTC. Translating it yields CASSLRPANYGYTF. Full variable domain (rest looked up from reference TRBV5-8 and TRBJ1-2): EAGVTQSPTHLIKTRGQQATLRCSPISGHTSVYWYQQALGLGLQFLLWYDEGEERNRGNFPPRFSGRQFPNYSSELNVNALELEDSALYLCASSLRPANYGYTFGSGTRLTVV.

The chain employs TRBV5-1 and TRBJ2-5; 13 bases align to TRBD2. The germline V gene has CDR1 SGHRS and CDR2 YFSETQ. CDR3 length: 15 residues. V lost 3 bases and J lost 5; bases outside the gene matches: 4. CDR3 nucleotide sequence: TGCGCCAGCAGCTCCGGGACTAGCGGGGAGGAGACCCAGTACTTC. Its protein product is CASSSGTSGEETQYF.

The chain combines TRBV7-8 with TRBJ2-7; no definite D call. The CDR3 extends over 13 amino acids. V was shortened by 1 base and J by 4 bases, with 8 bases between the two germline ends. Germline V lookup: CDR1 SGHVS, CDR2 FQNEAQ. CDR3 bases: TGTGCCAGCAGCTTAGAGTTGGGGTACGAGCAGTACTTC. This codes for CASSLELGYEQYF.

The rearrangement links TRBV7-9 to TRBJ2-2; no clear D gene. The germline V gene has CDR1 SEHNR and CDR2 FQNEAQ (reference sequence). The CDR3 has 14 residues. Between the trimmed V and J ends, which lost 1 base and 6 bases, there was a span of 9 bases. CDR3 DNA: TGTGCCAGCAGCTTAGGTGGATCTTCCGGGGAGCTGTTTTTT. It translates to CASSLGGSSGELFF.

This chain joins TRBV5-4 and TRBJ1-6, with TRBD1 matching over 11 bases. The CDR3 spans 15 residues. The germline gives CDR1 SGHNT, CDR2 YYREEE (reference sequence). The J segment lost 10 bases and the V segment lost 4 bases, leaving 7 bases of the junction unmatched. CDR3 protein: CASSRAGTGGSPLHF. CDR3 in DNA: TGTGCCAGCAGCAGGGCCGGGACAGGGGGATCACCCCTCCACTTT.

This chain uses TRBV7-3 with TRBJ2-5; 9 bases line up with TRBD2. Unmatched junction bases numbered 7, after V lost 5 bases and J lost 3 bases. The germline V gene has CDR1 SGHTA and CDR2 FQGTGA. This CDR3 comprises 15 residues. Here the CDR3 reads CASSEGLAGKETQYF. The CDR3 DNA sequence: TGTGCCAGCAGCGAAGGGCTAGCGGGAAAAGAGACCCAGTACTTC. The variable domain in full, completed from reference TRBV7-3 and TRBJ2-5, reads GAGVSQTPSNKVTEKGKYVELRCDPISGHTALYWYRQSLGQGPEFLIYFQGTGAADDSGLPNDRFFAVRPEGSVSTLKIQRTERGDSAVYLCASSEGLAGKETQYFGPGTRLLVL.